This T cell receptor (beta chain) was identified in a study of T cell clonality in common variable immunodeficiency. The study's findings and limits: Fewer deletions and N-nucleotide insertions were reportedly seen in common variable immunodeficiency TCR beta sequences.

This clone was detected many times. Its antigen is still unknown. The CDR3 end is not reached by the read, which stops 3 residues before it; the germline J gene fills it in. Generated by immunoSEQ multiplex PCR, the TCRdb table keeps only in-frame clones and is missing some. The table lists roughly 40,000 clones, no singletons, with roughly 5.6% in the top ten. With 10 bases removed from V and 0 bases from J, the gap between germline ends came to 16 bases. Germline values: CDR1 LNHDA, CDR2 SQIVND (reference sequence). The CDR3 extends over 14 amino acids. The chain employs TRBV19 and TRBJ2-7, with D possibly matching TRBD1 (5 bases). This TCR was sampled from a human donor with common variable immunodeficiency. Sequenced material: peripheral blood mononuclear cells. CDR3 DNA, as far as it was read: TGTGCCACCAAAATGGGGCCCAGCTCCTACGAG. Its protein is CATKMGPSSYE. The whole CDR3 protein is CATKMGPSSYEQYF.